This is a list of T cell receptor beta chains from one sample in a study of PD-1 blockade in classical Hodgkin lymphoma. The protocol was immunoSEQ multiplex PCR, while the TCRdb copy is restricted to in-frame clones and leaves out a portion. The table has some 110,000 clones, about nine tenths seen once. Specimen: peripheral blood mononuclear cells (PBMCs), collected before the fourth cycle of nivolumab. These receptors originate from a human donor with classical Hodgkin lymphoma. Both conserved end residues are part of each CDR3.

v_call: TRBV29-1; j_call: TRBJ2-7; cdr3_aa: CSVYAGVAYEQYF
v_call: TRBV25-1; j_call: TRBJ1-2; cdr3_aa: CASRNSDSYGYTF
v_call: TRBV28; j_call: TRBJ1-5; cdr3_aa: CASSLVNRLSNQPQHF
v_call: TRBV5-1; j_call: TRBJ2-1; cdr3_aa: CASSLVSGSSYNEQFF
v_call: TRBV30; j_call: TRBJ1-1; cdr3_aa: CAWSVGRGRTEAFF
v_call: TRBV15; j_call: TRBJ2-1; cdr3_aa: CATSRDPAGRGSYNEQFF
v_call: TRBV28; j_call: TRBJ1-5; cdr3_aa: CASIQGSSNQPQHF
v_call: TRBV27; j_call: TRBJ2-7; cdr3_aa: CASSLSVRRGRNYEQYF
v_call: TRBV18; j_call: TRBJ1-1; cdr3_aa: CASSLSPGAPAEAFF
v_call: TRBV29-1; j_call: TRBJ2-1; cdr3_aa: CSVGGDRAYNEQFF
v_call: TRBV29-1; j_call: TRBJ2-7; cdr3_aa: CSVEGSTSYEQYF
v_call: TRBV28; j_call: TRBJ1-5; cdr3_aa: CATTLWGDQPQHF
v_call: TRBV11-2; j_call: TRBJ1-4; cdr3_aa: CASSLGGQEKLFF
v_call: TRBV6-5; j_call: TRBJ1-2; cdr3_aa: CASSYSVAEANYGYTF
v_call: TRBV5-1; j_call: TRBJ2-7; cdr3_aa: CASSFHDRTSEQYF
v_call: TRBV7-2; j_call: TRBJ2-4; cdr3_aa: CASSLTGTGNIQYF
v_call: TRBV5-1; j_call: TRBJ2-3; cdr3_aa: CASSSLAGGSRGTQYF
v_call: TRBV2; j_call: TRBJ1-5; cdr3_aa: CASSESGQPNQPQHF
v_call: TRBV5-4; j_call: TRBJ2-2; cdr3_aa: CASSQGQNTGELFF
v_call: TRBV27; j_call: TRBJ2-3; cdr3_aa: CASSLERVPGTDTQYF
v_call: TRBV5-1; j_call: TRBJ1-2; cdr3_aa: CASSSGTGASTGYGYTF
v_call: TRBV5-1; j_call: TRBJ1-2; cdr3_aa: CASSLESASNYGYTF
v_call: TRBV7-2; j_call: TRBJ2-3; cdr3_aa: CASSAREGVTDTQYF
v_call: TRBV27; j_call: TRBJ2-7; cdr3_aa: CASSLLNTGEQYF